A selection of T cell receptor beta chains follows, all from one sample in a study of immune cell composition in non-small cell lung cancer. Using immunoSEQ multiplex PCR, the repertoire was profiled, and TCRdb retains in-frame clones only, with some absent. Among about 14,000 clones listed, over 70% were seen once. The material sequenced was lung tumor tissue. The receptors shown here come from a human donor with non-small cell lung cancer. Both conserved end residues are part of each CDR3. The D gene is left open where the match is weak. Expanded clones get a size class; other rows say once, few or many, or leave the size out.

cdr3_nt,cdr3_aa,v_call,clone_size,d_call,j_call
TGTGCCAGCAGCCAAGAGGGTAGCGGGTCCAATGAGCAGTTCTTC,CASSQEGSGSNEQFF,TRBV4-2,once,TRBD2,TRBJ2-1
TGTGCCAGCTCACCAAGGTCTAGCGGGACTTACACAGATACGCAGTATTTT,CASSPRSSGTYTDTQYF,TRBV18,.,TRBD2,TRBJ2-3
TGTGCCAGCAGCTTAACAGGGGCTAGCAATCAGCCCCAGCATTTT,CASSLTGASNQPQHF,TRBV7-2,.,TRBD1,TRBJ1-5
TGTGCCTGGGTTACAGGGGATTTCACAGATACGCAGTATTTT,CAWVTGDFTDTQYF,TRBV30,.,TRBD1,TRBJ2-3
TGTGCCAGCAGTAGGGTTCGCGGGAGTAGGCAAGAGACCCAGTACTTC,CASSRVRGSRQETQYF,TRBV5-6,.,TRBD2,TRBJ2-5
TGTGCCAGCAGCGTACTCGGAGGGAGCAATGAGCAGTTCTTC,CASSVLGGSNEQFF,TRBV9,few,.,TRBJ2-1
TGTGCCAGCAGCTTCCGCGGGAGGGGACCTATAAATACGCAGTATTTT,CASSFRGRGPINTQYF,TRBV7-9,.,TRBD2,TRBJ2-3
TGTGCCAGCAGCATTGACAGGGGGCCCTACAATGAGCAGTTCTTC,CASSIDRGPYNEQFF,TRBV11-2,.,TRBD1,TRBJ2-1
TGTGCCAGCAGCCACCCAACTCGCACCGGGGAGCTGTTTTTT,CASSHPTRTGELFF,TRBV5-6,few,.,TRBJ2-2
TGTGCCAGCAGCCGGGACCTCCCCGCGAGTTCCTACAATGAGCAGTTCTTC,CASSRDLPASSYNEQFF,TRBV4-2,medium-sized,.,TRBJ2-1
TGTGCCACACTAGCGGGAGGGTTGGCCTACAATGAGCAGTTCTTC,CATLAGGLAYNEQFF,TRBV28,.,TRBD2,TRBJ2-1
TGTGCCAGCAGTTTTAGCGGGAGTAGATACGAGCAGTACTTC,CASSFSGSRYEQYF,TRBV28,.,TRBD2,TRBJ2-7
TGTGCCACCAGTACAGCCCCGGGCAATCAGCCCCAGCATTTT,CATSTAPGNQPQHF,TRBV15,.,.,TRBJ1-5
TGCGCCAGCAGCTTGGGGGACCGAGCTAACTATGGCTACACCTTC,CASSLGDRANYGYTF,TRBV5-1,.,.,TRBJ1-2
TGCAGTGCTAGCGCTGGGTATGGCTACACCTTC,CSASAGYGYTF,TRBV20-1,.,.,TRBJ1-2
TGTGCCAGCGCGCGGGGGGGAGGGCCGTTAGAGACCCAGTACTTC,CASARGGGPLETQYF,TRBV7-2,.,TRBD2,TRBJ2-5
TGTGCCAGCAGTTTAAAGGGACTAGGCTACGAGCAGTACTTC,CASSLKGLGYEQYF,TRBV27,once,TRBD2,TRBJ2-7
TGTGCCAGCTCACTGAACGGGGGGAGGGACTACGAGCAGTACTTC,CASSLNGGRDYEQYF,TRBV18,.,TRBD2,TRBJ2-7
TGTGCCAGCACTAAAGGGATGGGGTCCTACAATGAGCAGTTCTTC,CASTKGMGSYNEQFF,TRBV9,.,.,TRBJ2-1
TGTGCCAGCAGCCAAGTGTCTAGCGCTTACAATGAGCAGTTCTTC,CASSQVSSAYNEQFF,TRBV14,once,.,TRBJ2-1
TGCAGCGGCCGTCAAAGCGGGAGCACCGGGGAGCTGTTTTTT,CSGRQSGSTGELFF,TRBV29-1,.,TRBD2,TRBJ2-2
TGCGCCAGCAGCTTGTGGCGTACCGGGACAGGGGTTACCTACGAGCAGTACTTC,CASSLWRTGTGVTYEQYF,TRBV5-1,.,TRBD1,TRBJ2-7
TGTGCCAGCACCCTTAGAGATTTGGATCAGGGCGAGACCCAGTACTTC,CASTLRDLDQGETQYF,TRBV2,.,.,TRBJ2-5
TGTGCCACCGGCCTAGCGGGAGGGATCCACAATGAGCAGTTCTTC,CATGLAGGIHNEQFF,TRBV7-3,few,TRBD2,TRBJ2-1
TGTGCCGGAAAGACTAGAAGCACAGATACGCAGTATTTT,CAGKTRSTDTQYF,TRBV2,once,.,TRBJ2-3
TGTGCCAGCAGCTTAGGAAGCAATCAGCCCCAGCATTTT,CASSLGSNQPQHF,TRBV11-2,medium-sized,.,TRBJ1-5
TGTGCCAGCAGCAGGGGACTAGCGGGAGGCGGAGATACGCAGTATTTT,CASSRGLAGGGDTQYF,TRBV7-2,.,TRBD2,TRBJ2-3
TGTGCCAGCAGTGTTGGAATGGGGGGTACGGGGAATGAAAAACTGTTTTTT,CASSVGMGGTGNEKLFF,TRBV2,few,.,TRBJ1-4
TGTGCCAGGAGATCGATCGTTACTGACGGGGGTGGCTACACCTTC,CARRSIVTDGGGYTF,TRBV2,.,.,TRBJ1-2
TGTGCCAGCAGACAGGGAAACATTCAGTACTTC,CASRQGNIQYF,TRBV6-5,.,.,TRBJ2-4
TGTGCCAGCAGCTTACTAGCGGGAGGGCCTTCGTTCTTC,CASSLLAGGPSFF,TRBV7-3,few,TRBD2,TRBJ2-1
TGTGCCAGCTCAGTTTTAGACAGGAACAATCAGCCCCAGCATTTT,CASSVLDRNNQPQHF,TRBV28,.,.,TRBJ1-5
TGTGCCAGCAGCCCCCCCGGGACTAGCGGATACAATGAGCAGTTCTTC,CASSPPGTSGYNEQFF,TRBV9,.,TRBD2,TRBJ2-1
TGTGCCAGCAGTCCGGATGGACTAGTCCAAGAGACCCAGTACTTC,CASSPDGLVQETQYF,TRBV27,.,TRBD2,TRBJ2-5
TGTGCCAGCAGTTTTGGGGGCTCTGGAAACACCATATATTTT,CASSFGGSGNTIYF,TRBV28,.,.,TRBJ1-3
TGTGCCAGCAGTCCCAGGGGGATTGCACAAGAGACCCAGTACTTC,CASSPRGIAQETQYF,TRBV6-5,.,TRBD1,TRBJ2-5